The rows below give T cell receptor beta chains drawn from one sample of a study of blood T cell repertoires in COVID-19. Libraries were prepared by immunoSEQ multiplex PCR; TCRdb keeps only in-frame clonotypes and omits some of them. The top ten clones hold less than 4% of a sample with some 290,000 clones, around 86% of them seen once. The material sequenced was peripheral blood. Receptor source: a young man with active or convalescent COVID-19. Each CDR3 is given with its conserved first and last residue. A D gene is named only where the DNA matches it firmly. Rows give clone size only sometimes, using once, few, many, or a class for an expanded clone.

J gene | D gene | V gene | clone size | CDR3 DNA | CDR3 protein
TRBJ2-7 | TRBD2 | TRBV19 | - | TGTGCCAGTAGTATTCGGGGGGGGTTCTACGAGCAGTACTTC | CASSIRGGFYEQYF
TRBJ2-7 | TRBD2 | TRBV4-1 | - | TGCGCCAGCAGCCAAACCGCGGGAGGAACCTACGAGCAGTACTTC | CASSQTAGGTYEQYF
TRBJ2-7 | - | TRBV29-1 | - | TGCAGCGTACATGGACAGTCCTACGAGCAGTACTTC | CSVHGQSYEQYF
TRBJ2-5 | TRBD1 | TRBV5-1 | - | TGCGCCAGCAGCTGGGGGGCGACAGGGGTTAACCAGTACTTC | CASSWGATGVNQYF
TRBJ2-2 | TRBD1 | TRBV6-2/TRBV6-3 | - | TGTGCCAGCAGTTCCGGGACAGCGGACACCGGGGAGCTGTTTTTT | CASSSGTADTGELFF
TRBJ2-3 | TRBD2 | TRBV5-4 | - | TGTGCCAGCAGCTCAGGGACTAGCGGGGGAACAGATACGCAGTATTTT | CASSSGTSGGTDTQYF
TRBJ2-1 | TRBD2 | TRBV11-1 | - | TGTGCCAGCAGCCTGACTAGCGGGAACTCCTACAATGAGCAGTTCTTC | CASSLTSGNSYNEQFF
TRBJ2-3 | TRBD2 | TRBV11-2 | - | TGTGCCAGCAGCTCCGGGACTAGCTTGGCAGATACGCAGTATTTT | CASSSGTSLADTQYF
TRBJ2-3 | - | TRBV29-1 | - | TGCAGCGTTGAAGATGCAAGGGGCCCAGATACGCAGTATTTT | CSVEDARGPDTQYF
TRBJ2-5 | - | TRBV11-2 | - | TGTGCCAGCAGCTTGGGCGGGGCCCGGGGGGAGACCCAGTACTTC | CASSLGGARGETQYF
TRBJ2-7 | TRBD2 | TRBV5-4 | few | TGTGCCAGCAGCTTGGCCGTAACGGGGACTAGCGGCTACGAGCAGTACTTC | CASSLAVTGTSGYEQYF
TRBJ1-5 | - | TRBV5-4 | - | TGTGCCAGCAGTTACGACAGTAATCAGCCCCAGCATTTT | CASSYDSNQPQHF
TRBJ2-7 | - | TRBV28 | once | TGTGCCAGCAGTTTTGCTCCCTTCTCGACAGAGTCCTACGAGCAGTACTTC | CASSFAPFSTESYEQYF
TRBJ2-1 | TRBD2 | TRBV4-2 | few | TGTGCCAGCAGCCAAGATGGCGGTAGCGGGGCGTACAATGAGCAGTTCTTC | CASSQDGGSGAYNEQFF
TRBJ2-5 | TRBD1 | TRBV7-2 | - | TGTGCCAGCAGCCTGCGGGACAGGGCGAAGACCCAGTACTTC | CASSLRDRAKTQYF
TRBJ2-5 | TRBD2 | TRBV11-3 | - | TGTGCCAGCAGCCCGGGGGGTGGGGGTGAAAAAGAGACCCAGTACTTC | CASSPGGGGEKETQYF
TRBJ2-2 | - | TRBV28 | - | TGTGCCAGCAGTTTAAACATCGTACAGGGAGGGACCGGGGAGCTGTTTTTT | CASSLNIVQGGTGELFF
TRBJ2-7 | - | TRBV28 | - | TGTGCCAGCAACTCTCCGGGACTCACCTTCTACGAGCAGTACTTC | CASNSPGLTFYEQYF
TRBJ1-1 | - | TRBV30 | - | TGTGCCTGGAGTGAAGAGGTTAACACTGAAGCTTTCTTT | CAWSEEVNTEAFF
TRBJ1-4 | - | TRBV28 | - | TGTGCCAGCACCCCCCCACACTTCGGCAGGGAAAATGAAAAACTGTTTTTT | CASTPPHFGRENEKLFF
TRBJ1-1 | - | TRBV30 | - | TGTGCCTGGAGCAAGGGGCCGGTTAACACTGAAGCTTTCTTT | CAWSKGPVNTEAFF
TRBJ2-1 | TRBD2 | TRBV6-1 | - | TGTGCCAGCAGTGACATAGCGGGATATACTACCTACAATGAGCAGTTCTTC | CASSDIAGYTTYNEQFF
TRBJ2-1 | TRBD2 | TRBV4-1 | - | TGCGCCAGCAGCCCTCGACTAGCGGACAATGAGCAGTTCTTC | CASSPRLADNEQFF
TRBJ2-3 | - | TRBV30 | - | TGTGCCGGTGGGGGGCTAGCGGACTCAGATACGCAGTATTTT | CAGGGLADSDTQYF
TRBJ2-1 | TRBD1 | TRBV5-1 | - | TGCGCCAGCAGCTTAAGGTTCATAGGACAGGCCATCAATGAGCAGTTCTTC | CASSLRFIGQAINEQFF
TRBJ1-2 | TRBD1 | TRBV2 | - | TGTGCCAGCAGTGGGACAGGGCCCTTCTATGGCTACACCTTC | CASSGTGPFYGYTF
TRBJ2-5 | TRBD1 | TRBV5-1 | - | TGCGCCAGCAGCTTAACAGGGGGCGCCGAGACCCAGTACTTC | CASSLTGGAETQYF
TRBJ1-6 | - | TRBV30 | - | TGTGCCTGGAATAACCGGGATTCACCCCTCCACTTT | CAWNNRDSPLHF
TRBJ1-1 | - | TRBV30 | - | TGTGCCTGGAGTAAGCAGGCGAACACTGAAGCTTTCTTT | CAWSKQANTEAFF
TRBJ2-2 | TRBD1 | TRBV19 | - | TGTGCCAGTAGTACCTCCGACAGGGGAGTAGGGGAGCTGTTTTTT | CASSTSDRGVGELFF
TRBJ2-2 | - | TRBV4-3 | - | TGCGCCAGCGGACCATGGCAGGGTCACACCGGGGAGCTGTTTTTT | CASGPWQGHTGELFF
TRBJ1-4 | - | TRBV5-1 | - | TGCGCCAGCAGCCCGTCAGGGAGGTCAAGTGCGACTAATGAAAAACTGTTTTTT | CASSPSGRSSATNEKLFF
TRBJ2-5 | - | TRBV30 | - | TGTGCCTGGAGGGCCGGGACACTCTTAGAGACCCAGTACTTC | CAWRAGTLLETQYF
TRBJ2-2 | - | TRBV7-9 | - | TGTGCCAGCAGCCCCCGGACAGAAAACACCGGGGAGCTGTTTTTT | CASSPRTENTGELFF
TRBJ1-5 | - | TRBV30 | - | TGTGCCTGGAGTGGGGGGGGCGGTCGCAATCAGCCCCAGCATTTT | CAWSGGGGRNQPQHF
TRBJ1-2 | TRBD1 | TRBV3-1/TRBV3-2 | - | TGTGCCAGCAGCCCGCCTGGACAGGGCGGTGGCTACACCTTC | CASSPPGQGGGYTF
TRBJ1-5 | - | TRBV2 | - | TGTGCCAGCAGTGCCGGTCGGCGGCTATCTTTTAGCAATCAGCCCCAGCATTTT | CASSAGRRLSFSNQPQHF
TRBJ2-5 | - | TRBV10-3 | - | TGTGCCATCAGCCCCGGACAGAGTCAAGAGACCCAGTACTTC | CAISPGQSQETQYF
TRBJ2-2 | - | TRBV2 | - | TGTGCCAGCACCCCAAGCGAGGCCGGGGAGCTGTTTTTT | CASTPSEAGELFF
TRBJ1-6 | TRBD1 | TRBV9 | once | TGTGCCAGCAGCGTAGAGGGACAGGGTCGGTCACCCCTCCACTTT | CASSVEGQGRSPLHF
TRBJ2-3 | TRBD2 | TRBV10-1 | - | TGCGCCAGCAGTCCCGGTCGGGACTATGGTACAGATACGCAGTATTTT | CASSPGRDYGTDTQYF
TRBJ1-2 | TRBD1 | TRBV7-3 | - | TGTGCCAGCAGCGGGGGACAGGGGAATGGCTACACCTTC | CASSGGQGNGYTF
TRBJ1-5 | - | TRBV14 | once | TGTGCCAGCAGCCAACTTCCGGACAGCCCCTATAGCAATCAGCCCCAGCATTTT | CASSQLPDSPYSNQPQHF
TRBJ2-2 | - | TRBV27 | - | TGTGCCAGCAGTTTAGTAGGGGGCGCGGGGTACACCGGGGAGCTGTTTTTT | CASSLVGGAGYTGELFF
TRBJ2-2 | - | TRBV5-5 | - | TGTGCCAGCAGCTTCCGGGCAGGGGAAACCGGGGAGCTGTTTTTT | CASSFRAGETGELFF
TRBJ1-5 | TRBD1 | TRBV4-1 | - | TGCGCCAGCAGCCAAGAGGACAGGGGCAATCAGCCCCAGCATTTT | CASSQEDRGNQPQHF
TRBJ1-1 | TRBD1 | TRBV15 | few | TGTGCCACCAGCAGACCCGACAGGGGAATCGTGAACACTGAAGCTTTCTTT | CATSRPDRGIVNTEAFF
TRBJ1-3 | - | TRBV27 | - | TGTGCCAGCAGTCCCAAACCCGACATCAGAAACACCATATATTTT | CASSPKPDIRNTIYF
TRBJ2-1 | TRBD2 | TRBV11-1 | once | TGTGCCAGCAGCCTGACTAGCGGCCGATACAATGAGCAGTTCTTC | CASSLTSGRYNEQFF